This T cell receptor beta chain was identified in a study of blood T cells in healthy people across ages. This clonotype came up many times. The CDR3 extends over 13 amino acids. V was clipped by 6 bases and J by 4 bases; unmatched bases: 5. A second PCR of roughly 7 to 11 cycles used a sample-barcoded 5' primer and a J-beta primer mix. TCRdb reanalysed the 5' RACE reads using MiXCR and keeps one entry per CDR3 protein. The sample yields about 1.7 million distinct CDR3 sequences, over 25% seen once. Sequenced: blood. This TCR came from a woman under 40 in good health. The genes are TRBV12-3 or TRBV12-4 and TRBJ2-5, with TRBD2 identical over 7 bases. In DNA, the CDR3 is TGTGCCAGCAGCCGTAGGACTAGAGAGACCCAGTACTTC. It translates to CASSRRTRETQYF.